These 5 T cell receptor beta chains share one sample of origin, sequenced in a study of shared clonotypes between healthy human individuals. Naive CD8 cells, CD45RO-negative and positively selected for CCR7, excluded terminally differentiated effector memory CD45RA+ cells. TCRdb's table, derived via immunoSEQ multiplex PCR, lists solely in-frame clones and lacks some. The repertoire holds roughly 2.1 million clones, roughly 91% seen once, with roughly 1.7% in the top ten. The sequenced sample was naive CD8+ T cells from PBMCs. The receptors were gathered from a man between 18 and 29 years old in good health. Some clones in this sample may be carry-over from other donors' samples.

The rearrangement joins TRBV27 to TRBJ2-7; D remains unclear. The CDR3 runs to 13 residues. Trimming took off 0 bases at V and 5 bases at J, with 8 bases between the two ends. CDR1 MNHEY and CDR2 SMNVEV come from the germline V gene (reference sequence). The CDR3 region is CASSLSIADEQYF. In nucleotides, the CDR3 is TGTGCCAGCAGTTTATCCATCGCGGACGAGCAGTACTTC.

The rearrangement links TRBV11-1 to TRBJ1-1; tentative D call: TRBD1 (6 bases). Trimming removed 2 bases at V and 4 bases at J, with 14 bases between. CDR3 length equals 15 residues. Germline CDR1 SGHAT, CDR2 FQDESV (reference sequence). In nucleotides, the CDR3 is TGTGCCAGCAGCTTATGGGAAGGGGGATTCACTGAAGCTTTCTTT. It translates to CASSLWEGGFTEAFF.

The chain couples TRBV5-1 to TRBJ2-2, with unresolved D. V lost 2 bases, J lost 7 bases, and 15 bases lay in between. The germline V gene encodes CDR1 SGHRS and CDR2 YFSETQ. This CDR3 is 15 amino acids long. The CDR3 loop reads CASSFFSASSGELFF. For the CDR3, the DNA is TGCGCCAGCAGCTTCTTTTCAGCCTCCAGCGGGGAGCTGTTTTTT.

This chain links TRBV27 with TRBJ1-1; 8 nucleotides line up with TRBD1. V dropped 3 bases and J dropped 1; count of bases not matched to a gene: 1. In germline, CDR1 is MNHEY, CDR2 SMNVEV (reference sequence). There are 14 residues in the CDR3. The CDR3 spells CASSFGQGNTEAFF. The CDR3 DNA follows: TGTGCCAGCAGTTTCGGACAGGGGAACACTGAAGCTTTCTTT.

This clone was observed a single time. In the same sample, other DNA sequences code for this CDR3. The chain couples TRBV19 to TRBJ1-2; D remains ambiguous. Trimming shortened V by 4 bases and J by 4 bases, and 13 bases separated the two germline ends. Germline CDR1 LNHDA, CDR2 SQIVND (reference sequence). CDR3 length: 14 residues. This CDR3 is CASSTRTASYGYTF. The DNA for the CDR3 is TGTGCCAGTAGTACACGGACCGCTAGCTATGGCTACACCTTC.